This T cell receptor (beta chain) emerged from a study of cytomegalovirus exposure and HLA in healthy donors. Study-wide results and caveats: Most TCR sequences were uncommon, yet certain public TCRs appeared in many donors.

Profiled with immunoSEQ multiplex PCR; TCRdb holds only in-frame clones, not every one. The table includes around 60,000 clones, around 95% detected once. Note on this clone: The target antigen is unknown.

The TCR sequence derives from a woman younger than 35 in good health and CMV-seropositive. Sequenced input: PBMCs.

CDR3 sequence reads: CASSAGTGNYEQYF. Written as DNA, the CDR3 is TGTGCCAGCAGTGCAGGGACAGGGAATTACGAGCAGTACTTC. The V gene is TRBV6-5, the J gene TRBJ2-7; 9 bases align to TRBD1. There are 14 residues in the CDR3. V gave up 5 bases and J gave up 4 bases; unmatched junction bases: 6. Looked up from germline, CDR1 is MNHEY and CDR2 is SVGAGI.